This TCR beta chain stems from a study of T cells in Graves' hyperthyroidism and ophthalmopathy. Findings and caveats of the study: Blood also held most thyroid clonotypes expanded beyond 0.001. Prediction of ophthalmopathy progression came a median approximately 7 months pre-onset.

Among ophthalmopathy patients, the Clinical Activity Score reached at least 3, the NOSPECS grade reached at least 4, and duration remained under 3 months. Uncontrolled infection, other autoimmune disease, pregnancy or lactation disqualified patients from enrolment. V was clipped by 6 bases and J by 7 bases, with 19 bases between them. Germline V lookup: CDR1 KGHSH, CDR2 LQKENI. CDR3 size: 15 residues. Amplification of TCR beta CDR3 regions was performed using RNA transcripts as template. HTBI primers were the set used in a first-round RT-PCR of the TCR CDR3. TCRdb re-derived calls from the multiplex PCR reads in MiXCR, one entry per CDR3 protein. The table shows some 320,000 distinct CDR3 sequences, with roughly 15% occurring only once. This clonotype showed up just a few times. Its cognate antigen is unknown.

This TCR was recovered from a woman aged 40-49 years with Graves' ophthalmopathy. The sample comprised blood. This rearrangement joins TRBV18 to TRBJ1-5, with no clear D. The CDR3 sequence is CASSHEGGSKQPQHF. In DNA, the CDR3 is TGTGCCAGCTCCCACGAAGGCGGGTCTAAGCAGCCCCAGCATTTT.